This TCR beta chain was obtained from a study of T cell repertoires in aging, cancer and after chemotherapy (dated by TCRdb to about 2019). Background on the whole study: Donors were distributed across six age groups ranging from 30 or younger to 70 or older, with at least three individuals included per group. The full dataset contained around 8.2 million TCR reads. To look at immunoaging and at how T cells reconstitute after chemotherapy, the study profiled TCR beta repertoires in peripheral blood from both healthy donors and cancer patients. Control TCR repertoires from healthy donors were recorded over several months to years, and clear clonal overlap was observed across re-sampling. Alongside some 98 healthy donors serving as a reference group, the cohort included some 220 cancer patients, of whom about 93 had hematological cancers and some 130 had solid cancers.

TCR beta rearrangements were amplified from genomic DNA isolated from peripheral blood, not from sorted cells or RNA. Rearranged TRB sequences spanning V, D and J segments were amplified by multiplex touch-down PCR using a mixed TRB-A/B primer pool. Illumina adapters and sample indices were added to the amplicons in two consecutive PCR reactions performed with Phusion HS II polymerase. Amplicons were gel-purified using the NucleoSpin Gel and PCR Clean-up kit and were subsequently checked with Qubit and an Agilent 2100 Bioanalyzer. Sequencing of libraries was carried out on an Illumina MiSeq in 600-cycle, single-indexed, paired-end runs. As for the original processing: Processing of the TRB sequences was carried out with MiXCR versions 2.12 and 3.0.5. Each unique CDR3 nucleotide sequence counted as one clone, and only productive sequences with at least two reads were retained. The repertoire metrics were Shannon diversity, evenness, clonality (calculated as one minus evenness), and diversity profiles parameterized by alpha from 0 to 5. The IGoR algorithm was used to calculate generation probabilities for clones in the paired samples taken before and after chemotherapy. TCRdb reanalyzed the raw reads on its own, using fastp at Q25 for trimming and MiXCR for clone calling, and kept in-frame beta chains. Here each entry gathers all rows of one CDR3 protein and keeps the most common genes and DNA. The V and J calls and clone size are TCRdb's, not the authors'. This sample holds 3,200 or so distinct CDR3 sequences; roughly 34% were observed only once. Of the sample, over 45% falls within the top ten clones.

Points the paper makes about the study in general: According to the authors, the repertoire data do not allow conclusions to be drawn about immunological memory after chemotherapy. Untreated patients with hematological or solid cancers showed significantly lower blood TCR diversity and higher clonality than age-matched healthy donors. Declining TCR diversity with age in healthy donors was mainly explained by loss of richness; in cancer patients, loss of evenness also contributed. An increase in median generation probability over the chemotherapy interval was observed in both cancer cohorts, suggesting that the repertoire was reconstituted through rebound thymic output.

As to this clonotype: Its specific antigen is unknown. Within one base of it there is no much larger clone, and no base qualities were kept.

The CDR3, from cysteine to phenylalanine, totals 16 residues. Only the CDR3 portion is preserved as DNA: 48 bases, with reading frame beginning at the first base. V is shortened by 6 bases, J by 5 bases, and the region joining them spans 22 bases. CDR1 and CDR2 (MNHEY, SMNVEV) derive from the germline V gene (reference sequence). The clonotype originates from a human donor in good health. The sequenced sample consisted of blood. This receptor chain uses TRBV27 and TRBJ1-1, with a weak D call of TRBD1 (6 bases match). Here the CDR3 is given as CASSPHVRGARTEAFF. The sequence in DNA is TGTGCCAGCAGCCCCCATGTTCGGGGGGCGCGGACTGAAGCTTTCTTT.